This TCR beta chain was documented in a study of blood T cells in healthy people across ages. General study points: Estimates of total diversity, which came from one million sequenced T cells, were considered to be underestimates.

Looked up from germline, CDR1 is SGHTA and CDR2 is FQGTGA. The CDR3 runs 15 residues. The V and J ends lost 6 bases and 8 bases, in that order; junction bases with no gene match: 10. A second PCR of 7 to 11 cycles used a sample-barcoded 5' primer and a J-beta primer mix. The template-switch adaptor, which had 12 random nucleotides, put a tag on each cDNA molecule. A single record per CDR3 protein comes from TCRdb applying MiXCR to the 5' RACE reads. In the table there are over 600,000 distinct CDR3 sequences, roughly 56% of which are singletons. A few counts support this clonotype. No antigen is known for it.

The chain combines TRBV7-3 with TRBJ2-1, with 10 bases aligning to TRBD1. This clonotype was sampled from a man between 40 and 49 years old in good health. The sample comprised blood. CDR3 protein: CASSYQTGGIDEQFF. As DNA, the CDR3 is TGTGCCAGCAGTTATCAGACAGGGGGCATCGATGAGCAGTTCTTC.